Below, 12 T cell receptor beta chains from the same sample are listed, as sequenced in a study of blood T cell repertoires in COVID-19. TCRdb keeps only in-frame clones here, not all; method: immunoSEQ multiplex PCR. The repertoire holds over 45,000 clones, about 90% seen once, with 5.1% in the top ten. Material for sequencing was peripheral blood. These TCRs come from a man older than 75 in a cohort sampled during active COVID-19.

The DNA of the CDR3 is TGCGCCAGCAGCCCGGGTGTTAGGAGCACCTACGAGCAGTACTTC. It codes for CASSPGVRSTYEQYF. This rearrangement joins TRBV5-1 to TRBJ2-7; D unclear. Germline lookup yields CDR1 SGHRS and CDR2 YFSETQ. Trimming stripped 4 bases from V and 2 bases from J, with 16 bases between. This CDR3 spans 15 amino acids.

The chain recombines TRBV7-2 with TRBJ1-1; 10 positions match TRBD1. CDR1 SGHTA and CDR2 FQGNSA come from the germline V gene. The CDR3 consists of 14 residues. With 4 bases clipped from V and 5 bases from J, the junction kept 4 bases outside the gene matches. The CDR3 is CASSSGQGKTEAFF. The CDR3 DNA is TGTGCCAGCAGCTCGGGACAGGGGAAAACTGAAGCTTTCTTT.

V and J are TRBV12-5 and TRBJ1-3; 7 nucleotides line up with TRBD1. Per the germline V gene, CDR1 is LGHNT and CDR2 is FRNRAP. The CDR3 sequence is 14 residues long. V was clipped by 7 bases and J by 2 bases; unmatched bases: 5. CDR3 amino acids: CASATTGTGNTIYF. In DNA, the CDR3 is TGTGCTAGTGCCACGACAGGGACTGGAAACACCATATATTTT.

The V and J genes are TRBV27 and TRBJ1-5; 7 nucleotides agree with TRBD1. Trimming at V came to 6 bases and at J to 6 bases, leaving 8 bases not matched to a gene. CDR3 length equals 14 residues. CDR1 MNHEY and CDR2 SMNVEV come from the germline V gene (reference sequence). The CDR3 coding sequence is TGTGCCAGCAGCCTCGACAGGGCTGCTCAGCCCCAGCATTTT. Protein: CASSLDRAAQPQHF.

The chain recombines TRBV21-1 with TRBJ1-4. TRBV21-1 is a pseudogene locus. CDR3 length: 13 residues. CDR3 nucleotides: TGTGCCAGAGTCAACAGCCGCGGGGAAAAACTGTTTTTT. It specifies CARVNSRGEKLFF.

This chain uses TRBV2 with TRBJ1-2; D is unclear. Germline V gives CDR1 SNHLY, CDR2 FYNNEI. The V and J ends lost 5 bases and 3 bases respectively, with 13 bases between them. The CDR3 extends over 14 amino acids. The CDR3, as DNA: TGTGCCAGCAGTCCAGGACGGGGATACTATGGCTACACCTTC. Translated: CASSPGRGYYGYTF.

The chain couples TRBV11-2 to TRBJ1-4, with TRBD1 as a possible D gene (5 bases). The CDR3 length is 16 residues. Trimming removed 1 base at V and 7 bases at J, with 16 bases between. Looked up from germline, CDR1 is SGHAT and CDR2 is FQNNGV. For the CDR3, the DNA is TGTGCCAGCAGCTTAGCTAGCGGTCAGGGTGGTGAAAAACTGTTTTTT. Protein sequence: CASSLASGQGGEKLFF.

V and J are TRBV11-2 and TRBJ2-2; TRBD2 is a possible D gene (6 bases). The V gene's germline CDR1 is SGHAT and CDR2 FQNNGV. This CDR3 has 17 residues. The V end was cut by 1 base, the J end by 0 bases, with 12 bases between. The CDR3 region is CASSLGGGATNTGELFF. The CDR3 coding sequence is TGTGCCAGCAGCTTAGGTGGCGGGGCCACGAACACCGGGGAGCTGTTTTTT.

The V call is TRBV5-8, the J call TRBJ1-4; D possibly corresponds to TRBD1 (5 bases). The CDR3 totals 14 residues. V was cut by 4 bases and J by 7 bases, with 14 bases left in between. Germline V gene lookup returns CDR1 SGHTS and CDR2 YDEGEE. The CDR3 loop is CASSPRQTIEKLFF. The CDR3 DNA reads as TGTGCCAGCAGCCCACGACAGACCATTGAAAAACTGTTTTTT.

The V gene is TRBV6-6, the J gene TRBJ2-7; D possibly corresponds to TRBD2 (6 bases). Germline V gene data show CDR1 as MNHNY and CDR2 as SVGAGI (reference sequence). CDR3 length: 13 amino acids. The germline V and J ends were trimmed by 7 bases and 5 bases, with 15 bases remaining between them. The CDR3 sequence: CASKKTGEDEQYF. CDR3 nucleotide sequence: TGTGCCAGCAAAAAAACGGGGGAGGACGAGCAGTACTTC.

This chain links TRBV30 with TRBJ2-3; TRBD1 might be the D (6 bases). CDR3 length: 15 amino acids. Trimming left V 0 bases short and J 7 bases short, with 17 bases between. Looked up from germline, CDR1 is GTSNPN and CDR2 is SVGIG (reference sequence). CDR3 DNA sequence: TGTGCCTGGAGTGTACTGCAGGGGTTGAGCAATACGCAGTATTTT. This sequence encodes CAWSVLQGLSNTQYF.

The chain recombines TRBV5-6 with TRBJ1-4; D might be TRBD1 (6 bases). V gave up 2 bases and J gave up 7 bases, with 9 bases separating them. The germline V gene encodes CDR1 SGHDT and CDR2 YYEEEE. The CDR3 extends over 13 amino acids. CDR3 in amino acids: CASSFWDTEKLFF. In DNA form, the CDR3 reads TGTGCCAGCAGCTTTTGGGACACTGAAAAACTGTTTTTT.